A selection of T cell receptor beta chains follows, all from one sample in a study of graft-versus-host responses after intestinal transplantation. Sequencing used immunoSEQ multiplex PCR; TCRdb keeps in-frame clones, though not all of them. The table has tens of thousands of clones, roughly 92% seen once; the top ten hold more than 0.3%. For these receptors, no antigen is known. The sequenced sample was unstimulated CD4+ T cells sorted from spleen or lymph node cells, obtained before intestinal transplant. These receptors were obtained from a human donor who received an intestinal transplant. CDR3s include the opening cysteine and the closing phenylalanine or tryptophan. Each record gives: CDR3 length, D gene, clone size, J gene, V gene, CDR3 protein, CDR3 DNA. A D gene is named only where the DNA matches it firmly. The size entry is marked missing in some rows and otherwise reads once, few, many or a size class.

cdr3_length: 17; d_call: .; clone_size: .; j_call: TRBJ2-1; v_call: TRBV5-1; cdr3_aa: CASSLVSGAFGHNEQFF; cdr3_nt: TGCGCCAGCAGCTTGGTTAGTGGGGCATTCGGCCACAATGAGCAGTTCTTC
cdr3_length: 12; d_call: .; clone_size: .; j_call: TRBJ2-2; v_call: TRBV5-1; cdr3_aa: CASSFNTGELFF; cdr3_nt: TGCGCCAGCAGCTTCAACACCGGGGAGCTGTTTTTT
cdr3_length: 14; d_call: .; clone_size: once; j_call: TRBJ1-5; v_call: TRBV27; cdr3_aa: CASRSGTVNQPQHF; cdr3_nt: TGTGCCAGCAGGTCCGGGACCGTCAATCAGCCCCAGCATTTT
cdr3_length: 13; d_call: .; clone_size: .; j_call: TRBJ2-7; v_call: TRBV5-6; cdr3_aa: CASSLGGYYEQYF; cdr3_nt: TGTGCCAGCAGCTTGGGGGGCTACTACGAGCAGTACTTC
cdr3_length: 15; d_call: .; clone_size: .; j_call: TRBJ1-2; v_call: TRBV27; cdr3_aa: CASTRNPFSIYGYTF; cdr3_nt: TGTGCCAGCACCCGGAACCCCTTCAGCATTTACGGCTACACCTTC
cdr3_length: 14; d_call: .; clone_size: .; j_call: TRBJ1-2; v_call: TRBV25-1; cdr3_aa: CASTPGGQAYGYTF; cdr3_nt: TGTGCCAGCACCCCCGGGGGGCAGGCCTATGGCTACACCTTC
cdr3_length: 20; d_call: TRBD1; clone_size: .; j_call: TRBJ2-2; v_call: TRBV28; cdr3_aa: CASSFPYAPGQGRDTGELFF; cdr3_nt: TGTGCCAGCAGTTTCCCGTACGCCCCCGGACAGGGGAGGGACACCGGGGAGCTGTTTTTT
cdr3_length: 16; d_call: .; clone_size: .; j_call: TRBJ2-1; v_call: TRBV7-9; cdr3_aa: CASSLTALSSYNEQFF; cdr3_nt: TGTGCCAGCAGCTTAACAGCTCTGAGCTCCTACAATGAGCAGTTCTTC
cdr3_length: 17; d_call: TRBD2; clone_size: .; j_call: TRBJ2-3; v_call: TRBV5-5; cdr3_aa: CASSPIVVTSGSHTQYF; cdr3_nt: TGTGCCAGCAGCCCTATCGTTGTGACTAGCGGGAGCCATACGCAGTATTTT
cdr3_length: 16; d_call: TRBD2; clone_size: .; j_call: TRBJ2-1; v_call: TRBV4-1; cdr3_aa: CASSQVVAGAGNEQFF; cdr3_nt: TGCGCCAGCAGCCAAGTGGTCGCGGGAGCGGGCAATGAGCAGTTCTTC
cdr3_length: 14; d_call: .; clone_size: .; j_call: TRBJ2-3; v_call: TRBV2; cdr3_aa: CASKKGVSTDTQYF; cdr3_nt: TGTGCCAGCAAGAAGGGCGTTAGCACAGATACGCAGTATTTT
cdr3_length: 15; d_call: TRBD2; clone_size: .; j_call: TRBJ2-7; v_call: TRBV18; cdr3_aa: CASSPVRGSGYEQYF; cdr3_nt: TGTGCCAGCTCACCAGTCCGCGGGAGTGGATACGAGCAGTACTTC
cdr3_length: 15; d_call: TRBD1; clone_size: .; j_call: TRBJ1-1; v_call: TRBV4-2; cdr3_aa: CASSQVWTGNTEAFF; cdr3_nt: TGTGCCAGCAGCCAAGTCTGGACAGGGAACACTGAAGCTTTCTTT
cdr3_length: 14; d_call: .; clone_size: .; j_call: TRBJ2-7; v_call: TRBV18; cdr3_aa: CASSASGTIYEQYF; cdr3_nt: TGTGCCAGCTCAGCATCAGGGACGATCTACGAGCAGTACTTC
cdr3_length: 14; d_call: .; clone_size: .; j_call: TRBJ1-3; v_call: TRBV18; cdr3_aa: CASSPGYSGNTIYF; cdr3_nt: TGTGCCAGCTCACCAGGGTATTCTGGAAACACCATATATTTT
cdr3_length: 16; d_call: .; clone_size: .; j_call: TRBJ2-7; v_call: TRBV7-7; cdr3_aa: CASSPLLAEGKYEQYF; cdr3_nt: TGTGCCAGCAGCCCGCTCCTAGCCGAGGGAAAGTACGAGCAGTACTTC